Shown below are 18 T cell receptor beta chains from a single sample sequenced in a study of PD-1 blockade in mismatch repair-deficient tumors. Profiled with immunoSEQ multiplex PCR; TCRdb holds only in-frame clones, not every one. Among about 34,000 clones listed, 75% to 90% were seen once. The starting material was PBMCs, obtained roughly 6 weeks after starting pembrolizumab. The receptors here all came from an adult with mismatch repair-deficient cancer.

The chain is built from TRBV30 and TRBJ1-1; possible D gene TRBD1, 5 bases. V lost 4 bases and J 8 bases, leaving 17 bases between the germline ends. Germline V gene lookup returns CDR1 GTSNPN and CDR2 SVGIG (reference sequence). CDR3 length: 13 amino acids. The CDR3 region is CAWTHYSGGEAFF. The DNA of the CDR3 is TGTGCCTGGACTCACTACAGCGGGGGGGAAGCTTTCTTT.

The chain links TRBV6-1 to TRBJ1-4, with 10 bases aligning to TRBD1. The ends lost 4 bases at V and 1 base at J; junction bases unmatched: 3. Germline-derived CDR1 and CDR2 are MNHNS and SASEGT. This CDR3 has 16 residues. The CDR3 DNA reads TGTGCCAGCAGTGGCGACAGGGGGCAAACTAATGAAAAACTGTTTTTT. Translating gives CASSGDRGQTNEKLFF.

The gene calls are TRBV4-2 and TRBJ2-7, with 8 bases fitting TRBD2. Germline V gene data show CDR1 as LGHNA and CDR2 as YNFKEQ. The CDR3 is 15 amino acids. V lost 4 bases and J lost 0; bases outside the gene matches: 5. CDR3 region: CASSPTGTSSYEQYF. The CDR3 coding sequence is TGTGCCAGCAGCCCAACCGGGACTAGCTCCTACGAGCAGTACTTC.

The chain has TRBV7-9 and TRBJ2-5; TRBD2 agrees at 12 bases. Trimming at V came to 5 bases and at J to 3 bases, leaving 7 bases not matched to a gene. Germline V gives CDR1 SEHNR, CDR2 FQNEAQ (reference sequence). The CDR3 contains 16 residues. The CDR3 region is CASSPLAGGVEETQYF. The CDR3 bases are TGTGCCAGCAGCCCACTAGCGGGAGGAGTCGAAGAGACCCAGTACTTC.

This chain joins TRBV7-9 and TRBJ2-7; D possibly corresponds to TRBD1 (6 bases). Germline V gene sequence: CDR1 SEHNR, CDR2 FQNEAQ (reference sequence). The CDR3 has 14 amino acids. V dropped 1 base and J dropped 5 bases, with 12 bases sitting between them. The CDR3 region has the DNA TGTGCCAGCAGCTTAGGAGGGGGTAGGGACGAGCAGTACTTC. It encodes CASSLGGGRDEQYF.

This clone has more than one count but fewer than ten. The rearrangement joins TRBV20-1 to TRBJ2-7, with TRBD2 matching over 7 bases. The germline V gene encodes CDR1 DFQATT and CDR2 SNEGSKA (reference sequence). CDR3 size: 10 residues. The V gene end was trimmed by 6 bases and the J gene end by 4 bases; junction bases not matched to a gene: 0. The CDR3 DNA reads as TGCAGTGCCGGGGGGTACGAGCAGTACTTC. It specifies CSAGGYEQYF.

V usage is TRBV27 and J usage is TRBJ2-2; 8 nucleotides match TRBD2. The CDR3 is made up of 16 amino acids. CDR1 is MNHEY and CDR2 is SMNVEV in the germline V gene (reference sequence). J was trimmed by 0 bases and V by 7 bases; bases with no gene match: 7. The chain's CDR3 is CASTEIAGTNTGELFF. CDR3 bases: TGTGCCAGCACAGAGATAGCGGGAACGAACACCGGGGAGCTGTTTTTT.

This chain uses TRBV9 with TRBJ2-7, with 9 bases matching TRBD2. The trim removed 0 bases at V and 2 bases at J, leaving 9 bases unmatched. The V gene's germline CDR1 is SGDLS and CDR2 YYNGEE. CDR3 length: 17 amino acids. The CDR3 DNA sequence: TGTGCCAGCAGCGTAGAGCCCGATGGCGGGAGGGCCTACGAGCAGTACTTC. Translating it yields CASSVEPDGGRAYEQYF.

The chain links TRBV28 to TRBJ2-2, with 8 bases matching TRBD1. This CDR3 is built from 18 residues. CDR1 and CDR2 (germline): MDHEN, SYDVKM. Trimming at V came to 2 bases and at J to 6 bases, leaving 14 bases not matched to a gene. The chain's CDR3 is CASSLPTNRGDLSGELFF. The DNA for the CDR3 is TGTGCCAGCAGTTTACCTACTAACAGGGGGGACCTTTCCGGGGAGCTGTTTTTT.

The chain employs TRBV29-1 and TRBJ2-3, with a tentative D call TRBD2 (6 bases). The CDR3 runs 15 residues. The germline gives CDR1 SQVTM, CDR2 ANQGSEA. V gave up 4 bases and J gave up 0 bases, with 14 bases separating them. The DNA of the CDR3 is TGCAGCGTTGTTGGCGGGGCAACTAGCACAGATACGCAGTATTTT. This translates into CSVVGGATSTDTQYF.

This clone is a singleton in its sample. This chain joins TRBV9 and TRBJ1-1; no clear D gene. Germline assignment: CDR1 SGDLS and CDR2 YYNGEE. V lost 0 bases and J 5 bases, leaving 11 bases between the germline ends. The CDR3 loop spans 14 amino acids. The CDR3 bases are TGTGCCAGCAGCGTAGGCTATTTCGGGACTGAAGCTTTCTTT. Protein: CASSVGYFGTEAFF.

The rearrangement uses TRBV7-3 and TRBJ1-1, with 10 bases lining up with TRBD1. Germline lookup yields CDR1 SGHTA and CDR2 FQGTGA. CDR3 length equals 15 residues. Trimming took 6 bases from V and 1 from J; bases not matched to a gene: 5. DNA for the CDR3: TGTGCCAGCAGATATCGGACAGGGGGGAACACTGAAGCTTTCTTT. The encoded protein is CASRYRTGGNTEAFF. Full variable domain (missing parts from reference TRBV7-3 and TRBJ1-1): GAGVSQTPSNKVTEKGKYVELRCDPISGHTALYWYRQSLGQGPEFLIYFQGTGAADDSGLPNDRFFAVRPEGSVSTLKIQRTERGDSAVYLCASRYRTGGNTEAFFGQGTRLTVV.

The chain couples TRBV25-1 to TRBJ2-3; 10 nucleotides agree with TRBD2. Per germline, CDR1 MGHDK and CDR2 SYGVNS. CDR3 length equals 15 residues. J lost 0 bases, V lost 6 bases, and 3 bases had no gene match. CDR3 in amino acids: CASRTSGTSTDTQYF. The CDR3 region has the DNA TGTGCCAGCAGAACTAGCGGGACTAGCACAGATACGCAGTATTTT. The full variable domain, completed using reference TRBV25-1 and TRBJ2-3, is EADIYQTPRYLVIGTGKKITLECSQTMGHDKMYWYQQDPGMELHLIHYSYGVNSTEKGDLSSESTVSRIRTEHFPLTLESARPSHTSQYLCASRTSGTSTDTQYFGPGTRLTVL.

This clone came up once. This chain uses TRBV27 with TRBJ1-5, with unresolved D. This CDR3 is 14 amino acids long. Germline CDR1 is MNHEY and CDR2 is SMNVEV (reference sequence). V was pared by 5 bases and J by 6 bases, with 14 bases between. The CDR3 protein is CASSRVGTSQPQHF. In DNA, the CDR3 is TGTGCCAGCAGTCGTGTAGGCACTAGTCAGCCCCAGCATTTT.

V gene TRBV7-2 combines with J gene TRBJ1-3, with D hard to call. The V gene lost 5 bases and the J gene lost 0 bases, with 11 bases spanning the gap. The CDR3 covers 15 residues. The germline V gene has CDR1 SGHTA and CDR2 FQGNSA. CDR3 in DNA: TGTGCCAGCAGCCCCTTCGCGGGCTCTGGAAACACCATATATTTT. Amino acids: CASSPFAGSGNTIYF.

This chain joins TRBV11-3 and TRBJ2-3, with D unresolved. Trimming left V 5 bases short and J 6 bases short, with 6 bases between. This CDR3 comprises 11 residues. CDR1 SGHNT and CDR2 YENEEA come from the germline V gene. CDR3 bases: TGTGCCAGCAGCCCAGCGGATACGCAGTATTTT. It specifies CASSPADTQYF.

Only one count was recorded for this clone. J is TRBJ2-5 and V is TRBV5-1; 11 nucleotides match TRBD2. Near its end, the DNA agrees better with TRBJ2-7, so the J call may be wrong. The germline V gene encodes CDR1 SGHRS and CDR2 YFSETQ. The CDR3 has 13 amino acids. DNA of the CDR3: TGCGCCAGCACCTTAGCGGGAGGGAACGAGCAGTACTTC. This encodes CASTLAGGNEQYF.

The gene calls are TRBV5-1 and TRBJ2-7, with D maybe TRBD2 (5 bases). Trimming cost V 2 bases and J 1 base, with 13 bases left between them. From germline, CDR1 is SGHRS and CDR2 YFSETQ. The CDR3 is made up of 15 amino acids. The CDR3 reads CASSFGWESSYEQYF. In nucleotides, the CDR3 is TGCGCCAGCAGCTTTGGGTGGGAGAGTTCCTACGAGCAGTACTTC.